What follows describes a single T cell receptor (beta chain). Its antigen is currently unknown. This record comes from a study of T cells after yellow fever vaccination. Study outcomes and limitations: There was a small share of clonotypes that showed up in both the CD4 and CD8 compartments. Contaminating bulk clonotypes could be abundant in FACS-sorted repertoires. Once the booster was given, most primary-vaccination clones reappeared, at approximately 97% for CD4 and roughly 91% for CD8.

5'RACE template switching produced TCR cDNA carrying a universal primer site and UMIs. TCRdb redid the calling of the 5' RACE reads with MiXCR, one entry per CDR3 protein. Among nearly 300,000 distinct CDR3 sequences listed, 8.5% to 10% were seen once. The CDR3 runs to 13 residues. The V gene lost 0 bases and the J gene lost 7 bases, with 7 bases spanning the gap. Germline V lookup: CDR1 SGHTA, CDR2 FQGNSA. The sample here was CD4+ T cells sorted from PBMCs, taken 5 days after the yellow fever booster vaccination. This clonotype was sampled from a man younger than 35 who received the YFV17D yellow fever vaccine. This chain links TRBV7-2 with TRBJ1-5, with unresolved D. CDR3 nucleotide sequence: TGTGCCAGCAGCTTAGCAGGTCAGCAGCCCCAGCATTTT. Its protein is CASSLAGQQPQHF.